These T cell receptor beta chains were read from a single sample in a study of OX40 agonist ivuxolimab in advanced cancers. Clones were read by immunoSEQ multiplex PCR, and TCRdb kept only the in-frame ones, dropping some. Among about 42,000 clones listed, around 84% were seen once. The sequences come from CD4+ or CD8+ T cells sorted from blood, collected in a trial of the OX40 agonist ivuxolimab. These receptors all come from an adult with an advanced solid tumor such as melanoma, head and neck, liver or kidney cancer. Each CDR3 is given with its conserved first and last residue. Fields, in order: D gene, J gene, clone size, V gene, CDR3 protein, CDR3 DNA. The D gene is left open where the match is weak. Expanded clones are given a class, and other clones once, few, many or no size at all.

.,TRBJ1-1,.,TRBV4-2,CASSQEKSGENTEAFF,TGTGCCAGCAGCCAAGAGAAATCGGGTGAGAACACTGAAGCTTTCTTT
.,TRBJ1-1,few,TRBV30,CAWSARDLGTEAFF,TGTGCCTGGAGTGCGAGGGATCTGGGCACTGAAGCTTTCTTT
.,TRBJ1-4,.,TRBV28,CASSFPRDGTNEKLFF,TGTGCCAGCAGTTTCCCTAGGGACGGGACTAATGAAAAACTGTTTTTT
TRBD1,TRBJ2-1,.,TRBV7-6,CASSSYRGTEQFF,TGTGCCAGCAGCTCGTACAGGGGAACTGAGCAGTTCTTC
TRBD1,TRBJ1-1,.,TRBV5-8,CASSLGDSLNTEAFF,TGTGCCAGCAGCCTCGGGGACAGCCTGAACACTGAAGCTTTCTTT
.,TRBJ1-4,once,TRBV5-8,CASSPYREDNEKLFF,TGTGCCAGCAGCCCATACAGGGAGGATAATGAAAAACTGTTTTTT
.,TRBJ1-6,few,TRBV28,CASRLTLSSPLHF,TGTGCCAGCAGACTGACATTGTCATCACCCCTCCACTTT
TRBD1,TRBJ1-1,.,TRBV5-8,CASSYDRGTEAFF,TGTGCCAGCAGCTACGACAGGGGCACTGAAGCTTTCTTT
.,TRBJ1-2,.,TRBV4-3,CASSQDRDRRGYTF,TGCGCCAGCAGCCAAGATCGAGACAGGCGAGGCTACACCTTC
.,TRBJ1-2,.,TRBV5-1,CASSLGGGYTF,TGCGCCAGCAGCTTAGGGGGTGGCTACACCTTC
TRBD1,TRBJ2-7,once,TRBV7-6,CASSPSIGTGGEQYF,TGTGCCAGCAGCCCATCGATCGGGACAGGGGGCGAGCAGTACTTC
TRBD2,TRBJ2-3,.,TRBV7-2,CASSLDLLAVRDTQYF,TGTGCCAGCAGCTTAGATTTGCTAGCGGTACGAGATACGCAGTATTTT
TRBD2,TRBJ2-3,few,TRBV7-8,CASSSSGGALTDTQYF,TGTGCCAGCAGCTCTAGCGGGGGGGCTCTAACAGATACGCAGTATTTT